These 10 T cell receptor beta chains were all obtained from the same sample, sequenced in a study of vaccination and CD4 T cells after COVID-19. This sample's treatment: roughly 10-day PBMC culture with coronavirus spike peptide pools or control peptides (ViraFEST assay). CD4+ T cells that had been cultured provided DNA sequenced with the Oncomine TCR Beta short-read assay. TCRdb reprocessed the PCR reads via MiXCR and lists one record per CDR3 protein. Of some 16,000 distinct CDR3 sequences listed, approximately 53% are singletons. These receptors' targets are unknown. Sequenced input: CD4+ T cells from blood, cultured in vitro. The receptors were gathered from a human donor who had recovered from COVID-19.

This rearrangement joins TRBV5-1 to TRBJ2-3; D gene uncertain. The CDR3 spans 16 residues. V lost 4 bases and J 6 bases, leaving 21 bases between the germline ends. Germline values: CDR1 SGHRS, CDR2 YFSETQ. For the CDR3, the DNA is TGCGCCAGCAGCCGGAGTTTATCCGTGGCCGGGGATACGCAGTATTTT. Protein sequence: CASSRSLSVAGDTQYF. The full variable domain, rest sourced from reference TRBV5-1 and TRBJ2-3, is KAGVTQTPRYLIKTRGQQVTLSCSPISGHRSVSWYQQTPGQGLQFLFEYFSETQRNKGNFPGRFSGRQFSNSRSEMNVSTLELGDSALYLCASSRSLSVAGDTQYFGPGTRLTVL.

The rearrangement uses TRBV20-1 and TRBJ1-6; D is unclear. V dropped 5 bases and J dropped 9 bases, with 23 bases sitting between them. Germline V CDR1 and CDR2: DFQATT, SNEGSKA (reference sequence). The CDR3 is made up of 16 amino acids. The CDR3 loop reads CSAGPHRQGFTSPLHF. In nucleotides, the CDR3 is TGCAGTGCTGGGCCGCACAGACAAGGTTTCACTTCACCCCTCCACTTT.

The chain carries TRBV6-5 and TRBJ1-2, with D unresolved. The germline V gene encodes CDR1 MNHEY and CDR2 SVGAGI. V shed 3 bases and J shed 2 bases, with 16 bases lying between them. This CDR3 is 16 amino acids long. The CDR3 coding sequence is TGTGCCAGCAGTTATGGGTTCCGAGGCTTAAACTATGGCTACACCTTC. This gives the protein CASSYGFRGLNYGYTF.

This rearrangement joins TRBV2 to TRBJ2-2; the D gene is possibly TRBD2 (5 bases). The CDR3 contains 16 residues. The V end was cut by 5 bases, the J end by 5 bases, with 18 bases between. Looked up from germline, CDR1 is SNHLY and CDR2 is FYNNEI. The DNA of the CDR3 is TGTGCCAGCAGTCCCCGGGCTAGCCGGGGAACCGGGGAGCTGTTTTTT. It yields the protein CASSPRASRGTGELFF.

Only a few counts were recorded for this clonotype. The chain links TRBV6-2 or TRBV6-3 to TRBJ1-5, with D possibly TRBD1 on 5 matching bases. Trimming cost V 0 bases and J 7 bases, with 22 bases left between them. CDR1 is MNHEY and CDR2 is SVGEGT in the germline V gene. The CDR3 consists of 18 residues. This CDR3 is CASSYSLKGLASDQPQHF. The CDR3, as DNA: TGTGCCAGCAGTTACTCGTTAAAGGGGCTTGCGTCCGACCAGCCCCAGCATTTT.

The J gene is TRBJ2-1, the V gene TRBV5-4, with 13 bases identical to TRBD2. Germline V CDR1 and CDR2: SGHNT, YYREEE (reference sequence). V lost 4 bases to trimming and J lost 7 bases; unmatched junction nucleotides: 14. This CDR3 spans 18 amino acids. The CDR3 loop is CASSPRTSGSPLRNEQFF. The DNA of the CDR3 is TGTGCCAGCAGCCCTCGGACTAGCGGGAGCCCCCTTCGAAATGAGCAGTTCTTC.

The chain links TRBV11-2 to TRBJ1-1, with 7 bases lining up with TRBD1. Germline lookup yields CDR1 SGHAT and CDR2 FQNNGV. The V and J ends lost 5 bases and 2 bases, in that order; junction bases with no gene match: 11. The CDR3 runs 16 residues. CDR3: CASSARHRGPNTEAFF. In DNA, the CDR3 is TGTGCCAGCAGCGCCCGGCACAGGGGTCCAAACACTGAAGCTTTCTTT.

The chain joins TRBV6-5 to TRBJ1-6; no definite D call. Trimming removed 4 bases from V and 6 bases from J, with 4 bases in between. CDR3 length: 12 residues. Germline assignment: CDR1 MNHEY and CDR2 SVGAGI. The CDR3 coding sequence is TGTGCCAGCAGTTCCGGTAATTCACCCCTCCACTTT. It yields the protein CASSSGNSPLHF.

This clonotype was observed a few times. The rearrangement links TRBV6-1 to TRBJ2-5; 8 bases agree with TRBD1. Germline V gene lookup returns CDR1 MNHNS and CDR2 SASEGT. V shed 4 bases and J 3 bases; nucleotides not matched to a gene: 7. This CDR3 is built from 15 residues. CDR3 nucleotide sequence: TGTGCCAGCAGTGGGTTCAACAGGGGGAAAGAGACCCAGTACTTC. Protein sequence: CASSGFNRGKETQYF.

CDR3 coding DNA: TGCGCCAGCAGTGAGAGGGGCAGGGGGGTCTACAATGAGCAGTTCTTC. This translates into CASSERGRGVYNEQFF. The chain is built from TRBV10-1 and TRBJ2-1, with TRBD1 as a possible D gene (7 bases). The CDR3 extends over 16 amino acids. V was cut by 2 bases and J by 3 bases, with 14 bases left in between. Germline CDR1 WNHNN, CDR2 SYGVQD (reference sequence).